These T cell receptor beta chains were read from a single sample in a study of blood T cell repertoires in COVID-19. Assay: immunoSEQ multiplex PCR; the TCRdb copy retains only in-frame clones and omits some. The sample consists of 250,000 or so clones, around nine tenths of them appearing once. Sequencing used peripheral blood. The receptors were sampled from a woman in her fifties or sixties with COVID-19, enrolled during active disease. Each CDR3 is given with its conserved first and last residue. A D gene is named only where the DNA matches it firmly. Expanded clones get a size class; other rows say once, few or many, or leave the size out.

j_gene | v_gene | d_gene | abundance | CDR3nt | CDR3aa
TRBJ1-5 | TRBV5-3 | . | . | TGTGCCAGAAGCCCGGCACAGGGTTCTTCGCCCCAGCATTTT | CARSPAQGSSPQHF
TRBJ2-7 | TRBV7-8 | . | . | TGTGCCAGCAGCTTTTCTAGCGCCTACGAGCAGTACTTC | CASSFSSAYEQYF
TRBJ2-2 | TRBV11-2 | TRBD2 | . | TGTGCCAGCAGCTTACGGGGGGACGAGACCGGGGAGCTGTTTTTT | CASSLRGDETGELFF
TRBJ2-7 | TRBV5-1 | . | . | TGCGCCAGCAGCTTATCTTCAACTTACGAGCAGTACTTC | CASSLSSTYEQYF
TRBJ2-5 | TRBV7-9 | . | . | TGTGCCAGCAGCCCCCCCAGCCAAGAGACCCAGTACTTC | CASSPPSQETQYF
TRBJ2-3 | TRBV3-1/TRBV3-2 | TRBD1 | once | TGTGCCAGCAGCCAAGAGGGGGACAGAGGAGATACGCAGTATTTT | CASSQEGDRGDTQYF
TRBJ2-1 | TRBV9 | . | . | TGTGCCAGCAGCGTAGATCGCAGCTACAATGAGCAGTTCTTC | CASSVDRSYNEQFF
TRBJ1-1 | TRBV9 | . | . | TGTGCCAGCAGCGTAGCACAGAACACTGAAGCTTTCTTT | CASSVAQNTEAFF
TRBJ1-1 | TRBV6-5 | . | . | TGTGCCAGCAGCAGACTGTCCGTGGACACTGAAGCTTTCTTT | CASSRLSVDTEAFF
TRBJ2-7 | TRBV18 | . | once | TGTGCCAGCTCACCGTCGGACTTCCGGTACGAGCAGTACTTC | CASSPSDFRYEQYF
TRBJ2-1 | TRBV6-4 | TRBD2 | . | TGTGCCAGCAGCTTATTAGCGGGAAGCTCCTACAATGAGCAGTTCTTC | CASSLLAGSSYNEQFF
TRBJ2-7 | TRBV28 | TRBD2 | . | TGTGCCAGCAGCCACAGGGCGGGGGGCTCCTACGAGCAGTACTTC | CASSHRAGGSYEQYF
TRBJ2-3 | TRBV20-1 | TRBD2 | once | TGCAGTGCTAGTGCTAGCGGAACTAGCACAGATACGCAGTATTTT | CSASASGTSTDTQYF
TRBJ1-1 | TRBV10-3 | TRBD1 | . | TGTGCCATCCGCCCTAGGACAGGTTCGGGGGGGATAGCTGAAGCTTTCTTT | CAIRPRTGSGGIAEAFF
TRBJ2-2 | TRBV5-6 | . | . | TGTGCCAGCAGCTTAGACACAGGGAACACCGGGGAGCTGTTTTTT | CASSLDTGNTGELFF
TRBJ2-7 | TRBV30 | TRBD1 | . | TGTGCCTGGAGTTTTAAGGGACAGGGCTTCTCCTACGAGCAGTACTTC | CAWSFKGQGFSYEQYF
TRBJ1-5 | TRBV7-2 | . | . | TGTGCCAGCAGCTTAGCGCAGGACAGTTTTAGCAATCAGCCCCAGCATTTT | CASSLAQDSFSNQPQHF
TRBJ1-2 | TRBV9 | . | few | TGTGCCAGCAGCGTAGTACAGAACTATGGCTACACCTTC | CASSVVQNYGYTF
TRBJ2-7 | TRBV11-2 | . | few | TGTGCCAGCAGCTTAGTCTCCGAGCAGTACTTC | CASSLVSEQYF
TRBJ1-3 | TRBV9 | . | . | TGTGCCAGCAGCGAGAGGCCCTCACTTGCCTTACGAAACACCATATATTTT | CASSERPSLALRNTIYF
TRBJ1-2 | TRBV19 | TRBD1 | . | TGTGCCAGTAAAAGGGTCGACAGGGACTATGGCTACACCTTC | CASKRVDRDYGYTF
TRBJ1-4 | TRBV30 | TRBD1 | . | TGTGCCTGGAACAGGGGGCCGGCTGAAAAACTGTTTTTT | CAWNRGPAEKLFF
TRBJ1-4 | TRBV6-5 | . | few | TGTGCCAGCAGTTACTCGGCGGGGTCCCGAAAACTGTTTTTT | CASSYSAGSRKLFF
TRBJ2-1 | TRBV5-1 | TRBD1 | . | TGCGCCAGCAGCTTCCAGGGGGCTAACTACAATGAGCAGTTCTTC | CASSFQGANYNEQFF
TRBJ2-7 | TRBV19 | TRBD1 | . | TGTGCCAGTAGTGCGGGACAGGGATCCCCCTACGAGCAGTACTTC | CASSAGQGSPYEQYF
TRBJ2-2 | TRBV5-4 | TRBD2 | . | TGTGCCAGCAGCTCCGGACTAGCGGGAGCCGGGGAGCTGTTTTTT | CASSSGLAGAGELFF
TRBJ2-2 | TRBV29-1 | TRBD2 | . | TGCAGCGGCGCCTTAGCGGGAGGCGGCTCCGGGGAGCTGTTTTTT | CSGALAGGGSGELFF
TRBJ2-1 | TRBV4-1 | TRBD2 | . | TGCGCCAGCAGCCAAGGGTCGCTAGCGGGAGCCTACAATGAGCAGTTCTTC | CASSQGSLAGAYNEQFF
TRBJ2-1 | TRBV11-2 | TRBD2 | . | TGTGCCAGCAGCTTAAGACTAGCGTTTGAGCAGTTCTTC | CASSLRLAFEQFF
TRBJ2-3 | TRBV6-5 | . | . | TGTGCCAGCGGCCGCTGGGCTCAAGATACGCAGTATTTT | CASGRWAQDTQYF
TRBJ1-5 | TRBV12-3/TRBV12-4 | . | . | TGTGCCAGCAGTTTAATGAGGCAGCCCCAGCATTTT | CASSLMRQPQHF
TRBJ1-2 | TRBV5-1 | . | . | TGCGCCAGCAGTAGGACAGACTACTATGGCTACACCTTC | CASSRTDYYGYTF
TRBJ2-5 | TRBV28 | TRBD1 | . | TGTGCCAGCAGGACAGGGGTGATGTACCAAGAGACCCAGTACTTC | CASRTGVMYQETQYF
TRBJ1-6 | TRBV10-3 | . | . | TGTGCCATCAGCGTACAGGGACCAGAATCACCCCTCCACTTT | CAISVQGPESPLHF
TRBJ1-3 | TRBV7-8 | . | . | TGTGCCAGCAGCTACACAGGACGGTATATCTCTGGAAACACCATATATTTT | CASSYTGRYISGNTIYF
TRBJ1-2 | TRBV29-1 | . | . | TGCAGCGTTGAAGATTGGGGAGAGATCTATGGCTACACCTTC | CSVEDWGEIYGYTF
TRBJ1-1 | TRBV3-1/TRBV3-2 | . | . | TGTGCCAGCAGCCTACAGATGAACACTGAAGCTTTCTTT | CASSLQMNTEAFF
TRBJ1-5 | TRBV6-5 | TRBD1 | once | TGTGCCAGCAGTATCATGACAGGGGCGGGTCAGCCCCAGCATTTT | CASSIMTGAGQPQHF
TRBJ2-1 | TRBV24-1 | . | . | TGTGCCACCAGTATCGGACAGGGGGGTAGCGGGAGAGGTACGTTCTTC | CATSIGQGGSGRGTFF
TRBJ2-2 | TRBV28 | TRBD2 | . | TGTGCCAGCAGCCTGGGACTAGCGGGGAACACCGGGGAGCTGTTTTTT | CASSLGLAGNTGELFF
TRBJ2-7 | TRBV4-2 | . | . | TGTGCCAGCAGCCATGTGAGCCTCTTGTCGAGGAATTACGAGCAGTACTTC | CASSHVSLLSRNYEQYF
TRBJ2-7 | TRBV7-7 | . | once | TGTGCCAGCAGCCCCGACTTAAGCTCCTACGAGCAGTACTTC | CASSPDLSSYEQYF
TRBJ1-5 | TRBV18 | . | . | TGTGCCAGCTCACAGGGAGATTATAGCAATCAGCCCCAGCATTTT | CASSQGDYSNQPQHF
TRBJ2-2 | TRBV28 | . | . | TGTGCCAGCAGGACAGAAGCGTCTCGGGAGCTGTTTTTT | CASRTEASRELFF
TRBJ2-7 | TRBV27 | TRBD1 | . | TGTGCCAGCAGTCTCTGGGACAGCTCTACTAGGGAGCAGTACTTC | CASSLWDSSTREQYF
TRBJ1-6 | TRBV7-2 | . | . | TGTGCCAGCAGCTTAGCGAAGGGGCAGTATAATTCACCCCTCCACTTT | CASSLAKGQYNSPLHF
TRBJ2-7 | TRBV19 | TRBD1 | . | TGTGCCACCCGACAGGGCCCTTCTGCCTACGAGCAGTACTTC | CATRQGPSAYEQYF
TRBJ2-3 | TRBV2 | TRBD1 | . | TGTGCCAGCAGCTGGACAGGAAACACAGATACGCAGTATTTT | CASSWTGNTDTQYF
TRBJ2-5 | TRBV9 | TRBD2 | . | TGTGCCAGCAGCGGAGGGACTAGCGGGAGGTTCGAGACCCAGTACTTC | CASSGGTSGRFETQYF
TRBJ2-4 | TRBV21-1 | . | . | TGTGCCAGCAACGCCCATTCCGTCGAGGTATCCAAAAACATTCAGTACTTC | CASNAHSVEVSKNIQYF
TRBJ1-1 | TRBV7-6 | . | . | TGTGCCAGCAGCTTAGGCCCTATGGGGGGATTGAACACTGAAGCTTTCTTT | CASSLGPMGGLNTEAFF
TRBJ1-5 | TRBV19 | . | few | TGTGCCACCACCCCGAGGCGGTCGGGGGGATGGAGCAATCAGCCCCAGCATTTT | CATTPRRSGGWSNQPQHF
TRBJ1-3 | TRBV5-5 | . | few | TGTGCCAGCAGCTTGGAGCCGGGAGACACCATATATTTT | CASSLEPGDTIYF
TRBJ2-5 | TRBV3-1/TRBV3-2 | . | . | TGTGCCAGCAGACGACAGTATCAAGAGACCCAGTACTTC | CASRRQYQETQYF
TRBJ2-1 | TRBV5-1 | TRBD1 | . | TGCGCCAGCAGCTTAGATCCAGGGGGACCTGGGCAGTTCTTC | CASSLDPGGPGQFF